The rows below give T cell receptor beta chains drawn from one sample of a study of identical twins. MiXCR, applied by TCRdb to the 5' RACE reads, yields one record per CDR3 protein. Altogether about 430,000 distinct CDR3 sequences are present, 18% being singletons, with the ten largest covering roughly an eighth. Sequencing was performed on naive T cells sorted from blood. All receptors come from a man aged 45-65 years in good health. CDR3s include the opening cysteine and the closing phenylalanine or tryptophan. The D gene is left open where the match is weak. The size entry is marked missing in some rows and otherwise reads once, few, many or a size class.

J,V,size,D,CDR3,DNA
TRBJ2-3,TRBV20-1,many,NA,CSASLPSTDTQYF,TGCAGTGCTAGCCTCCCAAGCACAGATACGCAGTATTTT
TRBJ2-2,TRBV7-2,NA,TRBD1,CASSPDRGSGELFF,TGTGCCAGCAGCCCGGACAGGGGAAGCGGGGAGCTGTTTTTT
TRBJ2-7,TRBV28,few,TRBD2,CASSLAPGLAHEQYF,TGTGCCAGCAGTTTAGCACCGGGACTAGCACACGAGCAGTACTTC
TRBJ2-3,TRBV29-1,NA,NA,CSGGPARGDTDTQYF,TGCAGCGGCGGCCCTGCTAGGGGAGATACAGATACGCAGTATTTT
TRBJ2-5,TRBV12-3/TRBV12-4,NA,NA,CASSLLGRVVETQYF,TGTGCCAGCAGTTTATTAGGCAGGGTAGTGGAGACCCAGTACTTC
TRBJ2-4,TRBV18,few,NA,CASSPPDRNIQYF,TGTGCCAGCTCACCCCCAGACAGAAACATTCAGTACTTC
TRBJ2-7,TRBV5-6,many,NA,CASSAGQAYEQYF,TGTGCCAGCAGCGCCGGACAAGCCTACGAGCAGTACTTC
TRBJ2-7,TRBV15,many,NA,CATSSIRDGDEQYF,TGTGCCACCAGCAGTATCAGGGACGGCGACGAGCAGTACTTC
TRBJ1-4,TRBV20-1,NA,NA,CSARDSRPQGGTNEKLFF,TGCAGTGCTAGAGATTCGAGGCCCCAGGGAGGGACAAATGAAAAACTGTTTTTT
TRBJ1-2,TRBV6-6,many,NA,CASSPDGNYGYTF,TGTGCCAGCAGTCCGGACGGTAACTATGGCTACACCTTC
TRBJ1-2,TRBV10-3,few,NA,CAISEPGATYGYTF,TGTGCCATCAGTGAACCAGGGGCTACCTATGGCTACACCTTC
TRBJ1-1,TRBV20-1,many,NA,CSAYSDRKAFF,TGCAGTGCCTATTCTGACAGAAAAGCTTTCTTT
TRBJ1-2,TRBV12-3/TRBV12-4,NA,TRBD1,CASSATGTGSGYTF,TGTGCCAGCAGCGCGACCGGGACAGGGTCTGGCTACACCTTC
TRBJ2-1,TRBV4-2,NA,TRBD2,CASSHLLAGVRAGEQFF,TGTGCCAGCAGCCACCTTCTAGCGGGGGTTCGGGCGGGTGAGCAGTTCTTC
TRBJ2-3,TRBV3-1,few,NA,CASSHVELRGTQYF,TGTGCCAGCAGCCACGTCGAACTTAGGGGTACGCAGTATTTT
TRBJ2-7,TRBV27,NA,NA,CASSGKFGVEQYF,TGTGCCAGCAGTGGGAAATTCGGCGTCGAGCAGTACTTC